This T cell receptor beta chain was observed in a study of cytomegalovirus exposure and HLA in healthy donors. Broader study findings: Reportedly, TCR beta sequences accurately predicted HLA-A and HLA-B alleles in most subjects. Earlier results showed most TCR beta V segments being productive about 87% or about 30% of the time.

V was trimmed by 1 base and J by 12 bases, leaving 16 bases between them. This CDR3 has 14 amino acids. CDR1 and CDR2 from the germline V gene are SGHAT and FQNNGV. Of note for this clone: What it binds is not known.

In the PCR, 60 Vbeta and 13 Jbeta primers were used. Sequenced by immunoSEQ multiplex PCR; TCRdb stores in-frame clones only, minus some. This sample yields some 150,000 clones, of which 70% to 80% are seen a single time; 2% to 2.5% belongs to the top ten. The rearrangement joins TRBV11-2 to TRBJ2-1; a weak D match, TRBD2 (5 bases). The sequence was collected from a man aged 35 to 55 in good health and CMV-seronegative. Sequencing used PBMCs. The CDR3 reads CASSLGRRLVGQFF. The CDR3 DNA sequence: TGTGCCAGCAGCTTAGGCCGGAGGTTGGTTGGGCAGTTCTTC.